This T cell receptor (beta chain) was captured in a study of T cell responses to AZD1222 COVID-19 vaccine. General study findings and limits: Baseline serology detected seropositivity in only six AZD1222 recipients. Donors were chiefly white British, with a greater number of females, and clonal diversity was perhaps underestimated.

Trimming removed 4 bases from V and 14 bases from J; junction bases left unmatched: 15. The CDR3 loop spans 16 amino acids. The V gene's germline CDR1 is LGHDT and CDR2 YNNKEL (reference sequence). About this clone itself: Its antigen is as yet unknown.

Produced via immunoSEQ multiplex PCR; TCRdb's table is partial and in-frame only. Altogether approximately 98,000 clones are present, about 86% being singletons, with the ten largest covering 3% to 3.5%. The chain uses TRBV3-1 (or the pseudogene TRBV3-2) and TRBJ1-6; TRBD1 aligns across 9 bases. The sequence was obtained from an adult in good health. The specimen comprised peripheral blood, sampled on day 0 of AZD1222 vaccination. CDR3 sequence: CASSPWGGTGSFALHF. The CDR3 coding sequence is TGTGCCAGCAGCCCTTGGGGGGGGACAGGGTCTTTTGCCCTCCACTTT.